This TCR beta chain came from a study of response to subunit inactivated influenza vaccine. TCRdb reprocessed the RT-PCR reads with MiXCR, giving one entry per CDR3 protein. The data contain over 400,000 distinct CDR3 sequences, 13% of them singletons. The CDR3 has 15 residues. Germline V lookup: CDR1 MDHEN, CDR2 SYDVKM. Trimming removed 1 base from V and 0 bases from J, with 10 bases in between. Study-wide points: The authors put forward the suggestion that each seasonal influenza vaccination may bring in only a limited number of new T cells.

This clonotype was counted a few times. As yet, its antigen is unknown. This chain connects TRBV28 to TRBJ2-7, with D hard to call. Sequenced here: PBMCs from blood, sampled roughly 45 days after vaccination. The sequence came from a man between 45 and 60 years old who received an inactivated influenza vaccine. CDR3 amino acids: CASSLSHGNSYEQYF. The CDR3 coding sequence is TGTGCCAGCAGTTTATCGCACGGAAACTCCTACGAGCAGTACTTC.